This T cell receptor beta chain stems from a study of CD8 T cells in Susac syndrome (dated by TCRdb to about 2019). For context, the study as a whole: Of the Susac syndrome patients who were sequenced, about eight were in clinical remission while 5 or 6 had clinically active disease. At blood withdrawal, Susac syndrome patients were either therapy-naive, taking corticosteroids (in some cases with IVIg as well), or taking IVIg alone. The study used repertoire sequencing to test whether antigen drove CD8+ T cell activation and differentiation in Susac syndrome. Clonality of the CD8+ T cell repertoire was compared between about a dozen healthy donors, roughly 14 Susac syndrome patients and about 15 multiple sclerosis patients.

Peripheral blood CD8+ and CD4+ T cells from healthy donors, Susac syndrome patients and multiple sclerosis patients were profiled using high-throughput TCR beta sequencing. The Susac syndrome patients fulfilled recently defined diagnostic criteria for either definite or probable disease. Bulk CD8+ and CD4+ T cells were purified by magnetic negative isolation, while CD8+ TEMRA cells were enriched using FACS. Blood was collected in EDTA tubes and processed within 24 hours, with PBMCs isolated through density gradient centrifugation. PBMCs intended for TCR sequencing were cryopreserved in liquid nitrogen and thawed later in a water bath at 37 degrees C. Purity of sorted or isolated CD4+, CD8+ and CD8+ TEMRA cells was at least 90%. RNA was extracted with the RNeasy kit and roughly 0.45 to 1 ug was reverse transcribed using random hexamers. The immunoSEQ multiplex PCR assay, which covers 54 Vbeta and 13 Jbeta segments, was used to amplify TCR beta CDR3 regions. PCR amplification bias was corrected using a synthetic template baseline for primer optimization and computational correction. In the source study's methods: Only productive sequences were kept, with reads annotated to V, D and J genes according to IMGT and analyzed in immunoSEQ Analyzer. Clonality was computed as one minus Shannon entropy normalized by log2 of the number of productive unique sequences. Public and private clones were assessed among the 100 most prevalent clones of each patient and control. Clones were defined as Susac-specific if absent from the healthy and MS cohorts, from 1052 published viral clones and from other ImmuneACCESS disease sequences. TCRdb reprocessing: public reads trimmed at Q25 with fastp, clones called with MiXCR, in-frame beta chains kept. Rows with one shared CDR3 protein collapse into an entry with the most common genes and DNA. TCRdb assigned the V and J calls; the authors' analysis was not used. The table for this sample lists fewer than 85,000 distinct CDR3 sequences; approximately 94% of them were counted only once. 0.4% to 0.55% of the sample rests with the top ten.

Remarks on this clonotype: Its antigen specificity is not known. Nothing much larger sits one base from this clone, and base qualities are not available.

On the study overall, not on this receptor specifically: Susac syndrome CD8+ repertoires showed clonal expansion, highest in CD8+ TEMRA cells and greater in clinically active than remitting patients. Approximately 17 Susac-specific public clones were identified in the total CD8+ repertoire, and four to six Susac-specific public clones were identified in the CD8+ TEMRA repertoire. The study acknowledged that relatively few individuals were included in the TCR sequencing and HLA analysis.

V and J are truncated by 5 bases and 8 bases respectively, leaving an intervening sequence of 10 bases. Reading the germline V gene gives CDR1 SGHAT and CDR2 FQNNGV. From the cysteine up to the phenylalanine, the CDR3 has a length of 12 residues. Left in the record is the CDR3 DNA by itself, 36 bases read in frame from the first base. The rearrangement combines TRBV11-2 with TRBJ2-1; the D gene assignment is ambiguous. Sequenced material: CD8+ T cells from PBMCs. This TCR came from a human donor with Susac syndrome. The CDR3 is CASSKRKDEQFF. The nucleotide sequence is given as TGTGCCAGCAGCAAGAGGAAGGATGAGCAGTTCTTC.